The following is a T cell receptor beta chain sequence with its context. The junction departs from the called germline gene at one end, perhaps through a read error. In germline, CDR1 is DFQATT, CDR2 SNEGSKA (reference sequence). This CDR3 contains 13 residues. Primed by a sample-barcoded 5' primer and a J-beta primer mix, a second PCR proceeded for about 7 to 11 cycles. Unique molecular identifiers of 12 random nucleotides labeled each cDNA. In TCRdb, the 5' RACE reads were re-called with MiXCR into one record per CDR3 protein. The data show approximately 1,700,000 distinct CDR3 sequences, with about 39% seen just once and about 23% held by the top ten. The data stem from a study of blood T cells in healthy people across ages.

Sample: blood. The V call is TRBV20-1, the J call TRBJ1-1, with D perhaps matching TRBD1 (5 bases). This TCR was sampled from a human donor in good health. The CDR3 is CSASRGRNTEAFF. The CDR3 DNA is TGCAGCGCTAGCCGGGGCAGGAACACTGAAGCTTTCTTT.